The source of this T cell receptor beta chain is a study of CD4 T cells in relation to SARS-CoV-2 and coronaviruses. Study information: ViraFEST: approximately 10-day antigen culture of PBMCs, then TCR beta CDR3 sequencing. No peptide or an HIV-1 Nef peptide pool served as negative control.

The ends lost 0 bases at V and 0 bases at J; junction bases unmatched: 6. Germline CDR1 is LGHDT and CDR2 is YNNKEL (reference sequence). CDR3 length equals 19 residues. Generated by immunoSEQ multiplex PCR, the TCRdb table keeps only in-frame clones and is missing some. The sample contains 20,000 to 25,000 clones, about 70% of which appear only once. CD4+ T cells from unexposed donors were obtained before the COVID-19 pandemic (2011-2018). Isolation of CD4+ T cells took place after about eleven days in culture. Cells permitting, SARS-CoV-2 S/N and four cold-coronavirus spikes were tested on unexposed-donor CD4+ T cells. A remark on this clone: Its target is unknown.

General study points: Each donor contributed either pre-pandemic or post-infection samples, not both.

The rearrangement links TRBV3-1 (or the pseudogene TRBV3-2) to TRBJ2-7; 15 positions match TRBD2. The sample comprised CD4+ T cells from PBMCs, cultured in vitro. This sequence was found in a human donor in good health. This CDR3 is CASSQDLGLAGGSSYEQYF. For the CDR3, the DNA is TGTGCCAGCAGCCAAGATCTAGGACTAGCGGGAGGGAGCTCCTACGAGCAGTACTTC.